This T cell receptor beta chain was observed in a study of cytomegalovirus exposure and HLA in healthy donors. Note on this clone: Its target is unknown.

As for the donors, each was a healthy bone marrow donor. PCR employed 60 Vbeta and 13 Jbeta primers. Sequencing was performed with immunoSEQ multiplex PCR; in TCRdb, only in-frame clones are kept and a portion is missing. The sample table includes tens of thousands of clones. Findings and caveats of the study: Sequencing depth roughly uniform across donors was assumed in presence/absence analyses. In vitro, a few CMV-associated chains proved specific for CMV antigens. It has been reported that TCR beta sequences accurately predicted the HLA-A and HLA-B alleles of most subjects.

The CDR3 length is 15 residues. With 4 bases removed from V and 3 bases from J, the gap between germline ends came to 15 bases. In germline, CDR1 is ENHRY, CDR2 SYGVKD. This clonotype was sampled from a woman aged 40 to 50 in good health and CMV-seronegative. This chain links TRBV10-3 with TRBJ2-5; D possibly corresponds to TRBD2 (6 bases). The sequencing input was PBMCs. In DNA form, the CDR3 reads TGTGCCATCAGTGCAGGAGGGGCCCCCGAAGAGACCCAGTACTTC. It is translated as CAISAGGAPEETQYF.